This TCR beta chain was recorded in a study of neoadjuvant anti-PD-1 for oral cavity cancer. PBMC libraries mostly used roughly 500 ng of input genomic DNA, with six replicates per sample. Method: immunoSEQ multiplex PCR; TCRdb's copy keeps in-frame clones and lacks some. Here the sample spans tens of thousands of clones, roughly 80% being singletons. These oral cavity squamous cell carcinomas were HPV-negative and locally advanced. This CDR3 spans 18 amino acids. Germline V gives CDR1 LGHNA, CDR2 YNFKEQ. The germline V and J ends were trimmed by 5 bases and 5 bases, with 28 bases remaining between them.

The V call is TRBV4-2, the J call TRBJ2-7; weak D call: TRBD2 (5 bases). This TCR was sampled from a person aged 40-85 years with oral cavity squamous cell carcinoma. The sequencing here drew on PBMCs, taken before nivolumab (anti-PD-1) treatment. The CDR3, as DNA: TGTGCCAGCAGCTCACCCGACCAACCCGTGGGAGAAATCGACGAGCAGTACTTC. This sequence encodes CASSSPDQPVGEIDEQYF.